This T cell receptor (beta chain) was sequenced during a study of CD8 T cells in ankylosing spondylitis. Findings and caveats of the study: Enrichment of disease-linked clones was reportedly significant in matched ankylosing spondylitis synovial fluid. Characteristic of ankylosing spondylitis blood, it appeared, was a TCR beta motif comprising about eight highly homologous variants.

There are many counts of this clonotype. Its antigen is unidentified. Germline loops: CDR1 SGHTA, CDR2 FQGNSA. The CDR3 contains 13 residues. Trimming removed 5 bases at V and 2 bases at J, with 9 bases between. Library preparation for TCR beta used quantitative 5'-RACE with molecular barcodes. From the 5' RACE reads, TCRdb called clonotypes with MiXCR, one entry per CDR3 protein. The sample has around 490,000 distinct CDR3 sequences; approximately 5% are singletons. The TCR sequence derives from a male donor with ankylosing spondylitis. The chain has TRBV7-2 and TRBJ1-2, with D perhaps TRBD1 (5 bases). Sample: blood, either unsorted or a sorted T cell fraction (not recorded which). CDR3 in DNA: TGTGCCAGCAGCCCGGACATAAACTATGGCTACACCTTC. It translates to CASSPDINYGYTF.